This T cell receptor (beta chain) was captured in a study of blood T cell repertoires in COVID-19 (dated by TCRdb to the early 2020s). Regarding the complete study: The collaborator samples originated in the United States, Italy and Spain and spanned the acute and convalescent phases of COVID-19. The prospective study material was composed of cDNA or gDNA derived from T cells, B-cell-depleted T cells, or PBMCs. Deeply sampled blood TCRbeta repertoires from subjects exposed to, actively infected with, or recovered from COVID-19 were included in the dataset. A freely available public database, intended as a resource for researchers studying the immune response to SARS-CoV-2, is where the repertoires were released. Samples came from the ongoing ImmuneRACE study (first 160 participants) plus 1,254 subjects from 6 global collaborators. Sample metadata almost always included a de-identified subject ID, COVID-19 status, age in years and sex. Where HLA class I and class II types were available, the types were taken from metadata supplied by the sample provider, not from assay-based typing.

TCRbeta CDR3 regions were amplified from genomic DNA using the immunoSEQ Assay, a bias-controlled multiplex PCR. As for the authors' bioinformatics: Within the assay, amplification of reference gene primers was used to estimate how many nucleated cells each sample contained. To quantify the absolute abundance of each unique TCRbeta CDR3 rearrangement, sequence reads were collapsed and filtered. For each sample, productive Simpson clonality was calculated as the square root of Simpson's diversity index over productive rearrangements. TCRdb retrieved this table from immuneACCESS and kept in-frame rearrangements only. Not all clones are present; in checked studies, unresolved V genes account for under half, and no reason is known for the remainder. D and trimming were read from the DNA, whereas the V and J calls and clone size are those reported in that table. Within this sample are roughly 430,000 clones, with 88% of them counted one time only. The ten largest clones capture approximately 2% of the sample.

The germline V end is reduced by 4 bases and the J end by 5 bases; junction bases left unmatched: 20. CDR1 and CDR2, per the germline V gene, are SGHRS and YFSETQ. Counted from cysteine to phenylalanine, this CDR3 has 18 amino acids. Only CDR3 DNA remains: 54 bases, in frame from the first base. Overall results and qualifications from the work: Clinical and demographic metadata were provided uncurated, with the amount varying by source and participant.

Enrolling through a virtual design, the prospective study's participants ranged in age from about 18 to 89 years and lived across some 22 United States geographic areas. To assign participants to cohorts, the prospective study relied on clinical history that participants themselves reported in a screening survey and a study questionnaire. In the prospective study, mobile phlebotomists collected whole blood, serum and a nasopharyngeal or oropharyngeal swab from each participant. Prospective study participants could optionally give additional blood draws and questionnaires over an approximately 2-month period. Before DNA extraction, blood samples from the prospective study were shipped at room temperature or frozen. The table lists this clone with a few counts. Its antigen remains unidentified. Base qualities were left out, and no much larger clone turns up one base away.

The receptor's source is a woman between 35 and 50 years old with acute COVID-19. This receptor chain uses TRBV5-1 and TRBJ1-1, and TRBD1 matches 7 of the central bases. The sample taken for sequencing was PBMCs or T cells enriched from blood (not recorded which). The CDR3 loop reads CASSLRAGGYPLGTEAFF. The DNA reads TGCGCCAGCAGCCTAAGGGCAGGGGGATATCCACTGGGGACTGAAGCTTTCTTT.